The present TCR beta chain was sequenced within a study of blood T cells in healthy people across ages. This CDR3 spans 15 amino acids. Germline V gives CDR1 MNHEY, CDR2 SMNVEV (reference sequence). Study-wide results and limits: More naive CD4+ cells and higher diversity were found in long-lived than in aged donors. Because sorting was not performed, PBMCs prevented conclusive naive versus antigen-experienced comparison.

As for this clonotype: Its antigen is currently unknown. The junction departs from the called germline gene at one end, perhaps through a read error.

Sample-barcoded 5' priming and a J-beta primer mix drove a second PCR of about 6 to 12 cycles. MiXCR was run by TCRdb on the 5' RACE reads, yielding one entry per CDR3 protein. Seen here are roughly 1.6 million distinct CDR3 sequences, roughly 32% observed once, and the top ten hold 11%. The receptor was isolated from a woman aged 25 to 45 in good health. The rearrangement uses TRBV27 and TRBJ2-7; 9 nucleotides align to TRBD2. Material for sequencing was blood. This chain's CDR3 is CVSRRQSGRTYEQYF. In DNA form, the CDR3 reads TGTGTCAGCAGGAGACAAAGCGGGAGGACCTACGAGCAGTACTTC.